This T cell receptor (beta chain) was recovered during a study of blood T cell repertoires in COVID-19. Study as a whole: Nucleic acid was either cDNA or gDNA, and it came from T cells, B-cell-depleted T cells, or PBMCs.

Authors' analysis steps: Amplified reference gene primers provided the basis for estimating nucleated cell counts. Sequencing was performed with immunoSEQ multiplex PCR; in TCRdb, only in-frame clones are kept and a portion is missing. V and J calls and clone size come straight from that table; D and trimming were deduced from the DNA. Of hundreds of thousands of clones detected, 89% appear once; the ten largest clones hold 5.5% to 8%. V was cut by 2 bases and J by 2 bases, with 12 bases left in between. The germline gives CDR1 MNHEY, CDR2 SVGAGI. This CDR3 spans 15 amino acids. The receptor was derived from a man in his fifties or sixties who had recovered from COVID-19. The source material was peripheral blood. The rearrangement joins TRBV6-5 to TRBJ1-2; a weak D match, TRBD1 (5 bases). The CDR3 protein is CASSYGFGGNYGYTF. The CDR3 DNA reads as TGTGCCAGCAGTTACGGTTTCGGGGGGAACTATGGCTACACCTTC.